This TCR beta chain was documented in a study of T-cell memory formation after mild COVID-19. This clonotype turned up a few times. The antigen is unknown. The ends were cut back, 3 bases at V and 7 bases at J, with 16 bases in the middle. The CDR3 is 14 residues long. Findings of the study overall: The appearance of some responding clones in pre-infection memory suggested that cross-reactive memory joined. CD4+ contracting clones were found mainly in CM and EM, and CD8+ ones in EMRA.

After 5'RACE with constant-segment primers, TCR alpha and TCR beta cDNA libraries carrying sample barcodes and UMIs were obtained. Each CDR3 protein gets one entry after TCRdb re-called the 5' RACE reads with MiXCR. The top ten clones hold around 20% of a sample with about 340,000 distinct CDR3 sequences, 20% to 25% of them seen once. The chain links TRBV12-3 or TRBV12-4 to TRBJ2-7, with D unresolved. The source is a man between 18 and 29 years old who had mild COVID-19 (a few samples of this study predate the infection). Cell type and time point are not known. The material sequenced was PBMCs or a T cell subset sorted from them (not recorded which). The CDR3 sequence is CASSFGTVPREQYF. In nucleotides, the CDR3 is TGTGCCAGCAGTTTTGGTACCGTTCCTCGGGAGCAGTACTTC.